These 11 T cell receptor beta chains came from one sample sequenced in a study of blood T cell repertoires in COVID-19. This table comes from immunoSEQ multiplex PCR, and its TCRdb copy is limited to in-frame clones, with some not included. Of some 160,000 clones listed, around 83% are singletons. Sequenced: peripheral blood. The receptors derive from a human donor in a cohort sampled during active COVID-19.

The V call is TRBV4-2, the J call TRBJ2-7; D is possibly TRBD2 (5 bases). Germline V lookup: CDR1 LGHNA, CDR2 YNFKEQ. V shed 3 bases and J shed 3 bases, with 9 bases lying between them. The CDR3 sequence is 13 residues long. In nucleotides, the CDR3 is TGTGCCAGCAGCCAGGGAACTAGCTACGAGCAGTACTTC. Protein product: CASSQGTSYEQYF.

V and J are TRBV7-3 and TRBJ2-7, with 12 bases aligning to TRBD2. The germline V gene has CDR1 SGHTA and CDR2 FQGTGA. This CDR3 spans 15 amino acids. After removal of 5 bases from V and 2 bases from J, the junction contained 4 bases not matched to a gene. The CDR3 here is CASSLLAGGPYEQYF. CDR3 DNA: TGTGCCAGCAGCCTTCTAGCGGGAGGGCCCTACGAGCAGTACTTC. Using reference TRBV7-3 and TRBJ2-7 for the parts outside the CDR3, the full variable domain is GAGVSQTPSNKVTEKGKYVELRCDPISGHTALYWYRQSLGQGPEFLIYFQGTGAADDSGLPNDRFFAVRPEGSVSTLKIQRTERGDSAVYLCASSLLAGGPYEQYFGPGTRLTVT.

The V gene is TRBV5-4, the J gene TRBJ1-3; D is unresolved. This CDR3 spans 17 amino acids. Germline V gene lookup returns CDR1 SGHNT and CDR2 YYREEE (reference sequence). Trimming removed 0 bases from V and 0 bases from J, with 13 bases in between. The CDR3 loop reads CASSLAGRISSGNTIYF. CDR3 DNA sequence: TGTGCCAGCAGCTTGGCCGGGAGGATTTCCTCTGGAAACACCATATATTTT. Using reference TRBV5-4 and TRBJ1-3 for the parts outside the CDR3, the full variable domain is ETGVTQSPTHLIKTRGQQVTLRCSSQSGHNTVSWYQQALGQGPQFIFQYYREEENGRGNFPPRFSGLQFPNYSSELNVNALELDDSALYLCASSLAGRISSGNTIYFGEGSWLTVV.

The chain's CDR3 is CASRDDGISGNTIYF. As DNA, the CDR3 is TGTGCCAGCAGAGACGACGGGATCTCTGGAAACACCATATATTTT. The chain carries TRBV2 and TRBJ1-3; D remains ambiguous. The V end lost 6 bases, the J end lost 0 bases, and 12 bases lay between the germline ends. Germline V lookup: CDR1 SNHLY, CDR2 FYNNEI. This CDR3 has 15 residues.

The rearrangement joins TRBV7-8 to TRBJ1-2; 10 bases align to TRBD1. Germline trimming cut 4 bases from V and 8 bases from J; bases unmatched to any gene: 7. Germline lookup yields CDR1 SGHVS and CDR2 FQNEAQ. The CDR3 consists of 14 residues. CDR3 amino acids: CASSSPGQGGGYTF. The CDR3, as DNA: TGTGCCAGCAGCTCTCCCGGACAGGGGGGCGGCTACACCTTC.

This clone was counted between two and nine times. The chain employs TRBV27 and TRBJ1-2; 11 nucleotides match TRBD1. Germline V gene sequence: CDR1 MNHEY, CDR2 SMNVEV (reference sequence). The junction had 2 bases not matched to a gene; V was cut back by 3 bases and J by 2 bases. The CDR3 consists of 15 residues. CDR3 DNA: TGTGCCAGCAGTTTCGGGACAGGGGGAAACTATGGCTACACCTTC. Its translation is CASSFGTGGNYGYTF.

This chain joins TRBV6-4 and TRBJ2-7, with 12 bases aligning to TRBD2. V lost 5 bases and J lost 0; bases outside the gene matches: 2. The CDR3 has 15 residues. CDR1 MRHNA and CDR2 SNTAGT come from the germline V gene. DNA of the CDR3: TGTGCCAGCAGTCCGACTAGCGGGAGCTCCTACGAGCAGTACTTC. This gives the protein CASSPTSGSSYEQYF.

The chain has TRBV6-5 and TRBJ2-2, with 10 bases that match TRBD2. Germline CDR1 MNHEY, CDR2 SVGAGI. This CDR3 has 15 residues. J was trimmed by 4 bases and V by 3 bases; bases with no gene match: 2. CDR3 protein: CASSYRTSGTGELFF. CDR3 bases: TGTGCCAGCAGTTATAGGACTAGCGGCACCGGGGAGCTGTTTTTT.

The genes are TRBV11-2 and TRBJ1-6, with 10 bases fitting TRBD1. The germline CDR1 and CDR2 sequences are SGHAT and FQNNGV. The CDR3 consists of 17 residues. Unmatched junction bases numbered 11, after V lost 2 bases and J lost 10 bases. CDR3 coding DNA: TGTGCCAGCAGCTTAACGGCCAGACAGGGGGCTGGGTCACCCCTCCACTTT. As protein: CASSLTARQGAGSPLHF.

The chain combines TRBV27 with TRBJ1-2; 10 bases fit TRBD1. Germline loops: CDR1 MNHEY, CDR2 SMNVEV (reference sequence). The CDR3 sequence is 13 residues long. After removal of 6 bases from V and 7 bases from J, the junction contained 5 bases not matched to a gene. CDR3 protein: CASRPTGGSGYTF. CDR3 nucleotides: TGTGCCAGCAGACCGACAGGGGGCTCTGGCTACACCTTC.

The V and J genes are TRBV29-1 and TRBJ2-5; D remains ambiguous. The V gene's germline CDR1 is SQVTM and CDR2 ANQGSEA. The CDR3 length is 12 residues. V lost 6 bases, J lost 2 bases, and 10 bases lay in between. The CDR3 DNA follows: TGCAGCGTCCTGCAGGTACAAGAGACCCAGTACTTC. This gives the protein CSVLQVQETQYF.